The entry below describes one TCR beta chain. The method was immunoSEQ multiplex PCR; TCRdb's version includes in-frame clones alone and lacks a portion of them. Here the sample spans around 250,000 clones, 90% being singletons. This entry is derived from a study of blood T cell repertoires in COVID-19. The receptor comes from a woman aged 25 to 39 with acute COVID-19. The sample comprised PBMCs or T cells enriched from blood (not recorded which).

CDR3 protein: CASSFERQETQYF. For the CDR3, the DNA is TGTGCCAGCAGTTTTGAGCGGCAAGAGACCCAGTACTTC. This chain uses TRBV12-3 or TRBV12-4 with TRBJ2-5, with a tentative D call TRBD2 (5 bases). The V end lost 3 bases, the J end lost 2 bases, and 7 bases lay between the germline ends. The CDR3 length is 13 residues.